Presented here are 2 T cell receptor beta chains from one specimen sequenced in a study of blood T cell repertoires in COVID-19. TCRdb's table, derived via immunoSEQ multiplex PCR, lists solely in-frame clones and lacks some. The sample lists 250,000 to 400,000 clones, about 90% occurring once. The specimen sequenced was peripheral blood. All receptors derive from a woman between 25 and 40 years old with COVID-19, enrolled during active disease.

The rearrangement joins TRBV19 to TRBJ1-1; the match to TRBD1 covers 9 bases. Germline lookup yields CDR1 LNHDA and CDR2 SQIVND (reference sequence). The CDR3 consists of 15 residues. V lost 5 bases and J lost 2; bases outside the gene matches: 6. In DNA, the CDR3 is TGTGCCAGTAGTCCCCCGACAGGGGGAAACACTGAAGCTTTCTTT. This codes for CASSPPTGGNTEAFF.

This clone was seen a few times. The chain couples TRBV30 to TRBJ1-2; D is unclear. CDR3 size: 12 residues. V was pared by 4 bases and J by 4 bases, with 10 bases between. Germline assignment: CDR1 GTSNPN and CDR2 SVGIG (reference sequence). CDR3 sequence (DNA): TGTGCCTGGATACGGTACGCCTATGGCTACACCTTC. Translating gives CAWIRYAYGYTF.